The 22 T cell receptor beta chains given below trace back to one sample, sequenced in a study of blood T cell repertoires in COVID-19. Produced via immunoSEQ multiplex PCR; TCRdb's table is partial and in-frame only. This sample has more than 95,000 clones; 81% occur once, and the top ten carry approximately 38%. Sequenced input: peripheral blood. The receptors originated from an elderly man with acute or convalescent COVID-19.

The rearrangement links TRBV7-9 to TRBJ1-3; 7 bases map to TRBD1. The length of the CDR3 is 15 residues. CDR1 and CDR2 (germline): SEHNR, FQNEAQ (reference sequence). Losses at the gene ends were 2 bases for V and 4 bases for J; bases not matched to a gene: 5. CDR3 loop: CASSLRQGGGNTIYF. DNA of the CDR3: TGTGCCAGCAGCTTAAGACAGGGAGGAGGAAACACCATATATTTT.

The gene calls are TRBV7-2 and TRBJ1-1; no definite D call. The CDR3 sequence is 15 residues long. V was pared by 7 bases and J by 1 base, with 16 bases between. From germline, CDR1 is SGHTA and CDR2 FQGNSA. The CDR3 sequence is CASIPTKKPNTEAFF. The CDR3 DNA reads TGTGCCAGCATCCCAACAAAAAAACCGAACACTGAAGCTTTCTTT.

This clone was picked up one time. The J gene is TRBJ1-6, the V gene TRBV28; D unclear. Germline-derived CDR1 and CDR2 are MDHEN and SYDVKM. V lost 3 bases and J lost 8, with 8 bases in between. The CDR3 is 13 residues long. The CDR3 sequence is CASSFISHSPLHF. The CDR3 nucleotides read TGTGCCAGCAGTTTTATCTCCCATTCACCCCTCCACTTT. Supplemented by reference TRBV28 and TRBJ1-6, the full variable domain reads DVKVTQSSRYLVKRTGEKVFLECVQDMDHENMFWYRQDPGLGLRLIYFSYDVKMKEKGDIPEGYSVSREKKERFSLILESASTNQTSMYLCASSFISHSPLHFGNGTRLTVT.

The chain is built from TRBV2 and TRBJ2-2; 13 positions match TRBD2. Germline CDR1 reads SNHLY; CDR2 reads FYNNEI. V gave up 2 bases and J gave up 6 bases; unmatched junction bases: 3. CDR3 size: 16 residues. The CDR3 DNA reads TGTGCCAGCAGTGAAACTAGCGGGAGGGCCTCCGGGGAGCTGTTTTTT. This sequence encodes CASSETSGRASGELFF.

The chain is built from TRBV12-3 or TRBV12-4 and TRBJ1-1; D call uncertain. V lost 3 bases and J 1 base, leaving 6 bases between the germline ends. CDR3 length: 13 residues. Here the CDR3 reads CASSFTTNTEAFF. The CDR3 region has the DNA TGTGCCAGCAGTTTTACAACGAACACTGAAGCTTTCTTT.

The chain carries TRBV18 and TRBJ1-4; a weak D match, TRBD1 (5 bases). V was pared by 3 bases and J by 4 bases, with 12 bases between. The CDR3 is 15 amino acids. The germline V gene encodes CDR1 KGHSH and CDR2 LQKENI. CDR3 sequence: CASSPVAGINEKLFF. CDR3 sequence (DNA): TGTGCCAGCTCACCGGTCGCAGGGATTAATGAAAAACTGTTTTTT.

The genes are TRBV6-5 and TRBJ1-2; TRBD1 is a possible D gene (5 bases). The CDR3 has 13 amino acids. Trimming cost V 4 bases and J 7 bases, with 13 bases left between them. Germline loops: CDR1 MNHEY, CDR2 SVGAGI. The CDR3: CASSLQLQGGYTF. The DNA for the CDR3 is TGTGCCAGCAGTTTACAGCTTCAGGGTGGCTACACCTTC.

This clone has only a few counts. The rearrangement joins TRBV28 to TRBJ2-7; possibly TRBD1 for D (5 bases). The CDR3 has 12 amino acids. Looked up from germline, CDR1 is MDHEN and CDR2 is SYDVKM. V was cut by 1 base and J by 7 bases, with 8 bases left in between. This chain's CDR3 is CASSLYRWEQYF. The DNA for the CDR3 is TGTGCCAGCAGTTTATACAGGTGGGAGCAGTACTTC. Together with reference TRBV28 and TRBJ2-7, the CDR3 gives the full variable domain: DVKVTQSSRYLVKRTGEKVFLECVQDMDHENMFWYRQDPGLGLRLIYFSYDVKMKEKGDIPEGYSVSREKKERFSLILESASTNQTSMYLCASSLYRWEQYFGPGTRLTVT.

This chain connects TRBV27 to TRBJ2-1, with TRBD2 matching over 13 bases. This CDR3 region has 20 residues. Germline CDR1 is MNHEY and CDR2 is SMNVEV (reference sequence). Unmatched junction bases numbered 20, after V lost 5 bases and J lost 7 bases. CDR3 DNA: TGTGCCAGCAGTCTGAAGACAGGGGGCACTAGCGGGAGGGCCGGGAATGAGCAGTTCTTC. Its protein is CASSLKTGGTSGRAGNEQFF.

The gene calls are TRBV28 and TRBJ2-1; D gene uncertain. V was trimmed by 2 bases and J by 3 bases, leaving 5 bases between them. The CDR3 runs to 13 residues. The germline V gene encodes CDR1 MDHEN and CDR2 SYDVKM. The CDR3 is CASSLRVYNEQFF. Here the CDR3 DNA reads TGTGCCAGCAGTTTACGGGTCTACAATGAGCAGTTCTTC.

The rearrangement links TRBV11-2 to TRBJ2-3; possibly TRBD1 for D (5 bases). Germline V CDR1 and CDR2: SGHAT, FQNNGV. This CDR3 contains 14 residues. Trimming took off 0 bases at V and 9 bases at J, with 13 bases between the two ends. CDR3 bases: TGTGCCAGCAGCTTAGATTGGACATCACGGACGCAGTATTTT. Protein sequence: CASSLDWTSRTQYF. Based on the CDR3 plus reference TRBV11-2 and TRBJ2-3, the full variable domain is EAGVAQSPRYKIIEKRQSVAFWCNPISGHATLYWYQQILGQGPKLLIQFQNNGVVDDSQLPKDRFSAERLKGVDSTLKIQPAKLEDSAVYLCASSLDWTSRTQYFGPGTRLTVL.

The rearrangement joins TRBV7-3 to TRBJ1-3; weak D call: TRBD1 (5 bases). Deletions cut 5 bases from V and 0 bases from J, with 11 bases between. CDR3 size: 15 residues. Germline V gives CDR1 SGHTA, CDR2 FQGTGA. The CDR3 sequence: CASSRQPGSGNTIYF. In DNA form, the CDR3 reads TGTGCCAGCAGCCGACAGCCCGGCTCTGGAAACACCATATATTTT.

Of note for this clone: A read error may account for a junction end that differs from germline. J is TRBJ1-2 and V is TRBV10-2; 8 bases are shared with TRBD1. The germline gives CDR1 WSHSY, CDR2 SAAADI. The CDR3 covers 12 residues. The CDR3 protein is CASSVNLQGEVF. As DNA, the CDR3 is TGCGCCAGCAGTGTCAATCTACAGGGGGAGGTCTTC.

This sequence joins TRBV24-1 and TRBJ1-2, with 8 nucleotides matching TRBD1. The CDR3 sequence is 14 residues long. J lost 8 bases, V lost 7 bases, and 11 bases had no gene match. Germline-derived CDR1 and CDR2 are KGHDR and SFDVKD. CDR3 sequence: CATSERTGIRGYTF. The CDR3, as DNA: TGTGCCACCAGCGAAAGGACAGGGATTCGGGGCTACACCTTC.

The chain combines TRBV7-6 with TRBJ2-3; 9 nucleotides match TRBD2. Per the germline V gene, CDR1 is SGHVS and CDR2 is FNYEAQ. Trimming at V came to 6 bases and at J to 4 bases, leaving 8 bases not matched to a gene. The CDR3 has 15 amino acids. CDR3: CASRPSGTTSDTQYF. DNA of the CDR3: TGTGCCAGCAGACCTAGCGGGACTACTTCAGATACGCAGTATTTT. Drawing the rest from reference TRBV7-6 and TRBJ2-3, the complete variable domain is GAGVSQSPRYKVTKRGQDVALRCDPISGHVSLYWYRQALGQGPEFLTYFNYEAQQDKSGLPNDRFSAERPEGSISTLTIQRTEQRDSAMYRCASRPSGTTSDTQYFGPGTRLTVL.

In this sample, this clone turned up once. V is TRBV7-6 and J is TRBJ1-4, with D unresolved. The V gene's germline CDR1 is SGHVS and CDR2 FNYEAQ. The V and J ends lost 1 base and 6 bases respectively, with 9 bases between them. The CDR3 loop spans 14 amino acids. CDR3 sequence: CASSLGGFDEKLFF. Written as DNA, the CDR3 is TGTGCCAGCAGCTTAGGAGGGTTCGATGAAAAACTGTTTTTT.

This clone turned up a few times. This rearrangement joins TRBV7-3 to TRBJ2-1; 12 bases are a match to TRBD2. CDR1 is SGHTA and CDR2 is FQGTGA in the germline V gene. The V segment lost 2 bases and the J segment 9 bases; nucleotides outside the gene matches: 5. There are 15 residues in the CDR3. CDR3 amino acids: CASSLGLAGTGEQFF. CDR3 nucleotide sequence: TGTGCCAGCAGCTTAGGACTAGCGGGAACAGGTGAGCAGTTCTTC.

The chain is built from TRBV15 and TRBJ2-5; D may be TRBD2 (5 bases). There are 14 residues in the CDR3. In germline, CDR1 is LNHNV, CDR2 YYDKDF (reference sequence). The ends were cut back, 8 bases at V and 6 bases at J, with 19 bases in the middle. CDR3 coding DNA: TGTGCCACCCATTCAAATACCGAGGGAAAGACCCAGTACTTC. Protein sequence: CATHSNTEGKTQYF.

This clone was observed a handful of times. The chain recombines TRBV5-4 with TRBJ2-2, with a possible D match to TRBD1 (5 bases). The CDR3 is made up of 14 amino acids. CDR1 is SGHNT, CDR2 YYREEE, per germline (reference sequence). The V end was cut by 5 bases, the J end by 1 base, with 9 bases between. The CDR3 DNA is TGTGCCAGCAGGACACAGGAGAACACCGGGGAGCTGTTTTTT. Amino acid sequence: CASRTQENTGELFF.

The chain uses TRBV3-1 (or the pseudogene TRBV3-2) and TRBJ2-7, with 9 nucleotides matching TRBD2. Trimming removed 2 bases from V and 0 bases from J; junction bases left unmatched: 5. Germline V CDR1 and CDR2: LGHDT, YNNKEL (reference sequence). There are 16 residues in the CDR3. The CDR3 nucleotides are TGTGCCAGCAGCCAATTAGCGGGAGCGTTCTCCTACGAGCAGTACTTC. Residues: CASSQLAGAFSYEQYF.

The chain joins TRBV19 to TRBJ2-5; possibly TRBD2 for D (5 bases). This CDR3 comprises 13 residues. The germline CDR1 and CDR2 sequences are LNHDA and SQIVND (reference sequence). Trimming cost V 7 bases and J 2 bases, with 11 bases left between them. The CDR3 loop is CASTPSGQETQYF. The CDR3, as DNA: TGTGCCAGTACTCCCTCGGGACAAGAGACCCAGTACTTC.

The rearrangement links TRBV10-3 to TRBJ2-2, with D perhaps TRBD1 (6 bases). CDR3 size: 15 residues. Germline V gives CDR1 ENHRY, CDR2 SYGVKD. Deletions cut 2 bases from V and 7 bases from J, with 14 bases between. CDR3 coding DNA: TGTGCCATCAGTGAGGCGGACAGAGCTTACGGGGAGCTGTTTTTT. Amino acids: CAISEADRAYGELFF.